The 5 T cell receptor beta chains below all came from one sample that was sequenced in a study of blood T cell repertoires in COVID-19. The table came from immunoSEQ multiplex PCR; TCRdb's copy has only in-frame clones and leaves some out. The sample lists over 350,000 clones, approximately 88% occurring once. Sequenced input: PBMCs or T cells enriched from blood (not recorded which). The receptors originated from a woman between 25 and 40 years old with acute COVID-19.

CDR3 amino acids: CASRSLVSTDTQYF. CDR3 nucleotides: TGTGCCAGCCGAAGCCTTGTGAGCACAGATACGCAGTATTTT. This chain joins TRBV18 and TRBJ2-3; D uncertain. The CDR3 has 14 residues. The V end was cut by 8 bases, the J end by 0 bases, with 12 bases between. Germline V gene data show CDR1 as KGHSH and CDR2 as LQKENI.

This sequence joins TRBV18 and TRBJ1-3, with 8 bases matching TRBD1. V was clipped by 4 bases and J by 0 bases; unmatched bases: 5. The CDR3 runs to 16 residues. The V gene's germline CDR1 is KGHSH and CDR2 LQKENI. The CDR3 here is CASSRSTGGSGNTIYF. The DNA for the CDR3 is TGTGCCAGCTCACGAAGCACAGGGGGCTCTGGAAACACCATATATTTT.

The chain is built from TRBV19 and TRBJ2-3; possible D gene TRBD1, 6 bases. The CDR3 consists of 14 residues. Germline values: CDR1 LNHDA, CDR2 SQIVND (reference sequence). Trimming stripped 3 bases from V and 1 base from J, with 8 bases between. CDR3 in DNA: TGTGCCAGTAGTATGGGGGCTCGCACAGATACGCAGTATTTT. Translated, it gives CASSMGARTDTQYF.

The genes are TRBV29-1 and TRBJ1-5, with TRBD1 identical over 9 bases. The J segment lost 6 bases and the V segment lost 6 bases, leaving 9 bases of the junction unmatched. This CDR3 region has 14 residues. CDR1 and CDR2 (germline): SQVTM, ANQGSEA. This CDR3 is CSVTGQGYGQPQHF. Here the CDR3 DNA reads TGCAGCGTGACGGGACAGGGATACGGTCAGCCCCAGCATTTT.

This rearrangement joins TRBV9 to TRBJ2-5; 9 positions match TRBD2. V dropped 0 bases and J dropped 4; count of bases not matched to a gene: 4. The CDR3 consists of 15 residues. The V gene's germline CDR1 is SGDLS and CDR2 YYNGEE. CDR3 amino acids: CASSVGGGARETQYF. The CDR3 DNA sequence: TGTGCCAGCAGCGTAGGCGGGGGGGCCCGAGAGACCCAGTACTTC.